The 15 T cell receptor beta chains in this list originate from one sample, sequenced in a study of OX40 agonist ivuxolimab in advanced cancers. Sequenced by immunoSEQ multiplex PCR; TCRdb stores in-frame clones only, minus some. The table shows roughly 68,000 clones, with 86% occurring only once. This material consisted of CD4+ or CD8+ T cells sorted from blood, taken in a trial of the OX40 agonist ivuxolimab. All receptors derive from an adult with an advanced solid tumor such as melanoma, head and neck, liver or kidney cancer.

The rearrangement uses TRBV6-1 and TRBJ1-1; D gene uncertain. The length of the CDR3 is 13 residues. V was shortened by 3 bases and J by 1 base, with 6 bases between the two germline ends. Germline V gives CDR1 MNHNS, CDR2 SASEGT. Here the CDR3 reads CASSDNRNTEAFF. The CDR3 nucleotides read TGTGCCAGCAGTGATAATCGGAACACTGAAGCTTTCTTT.

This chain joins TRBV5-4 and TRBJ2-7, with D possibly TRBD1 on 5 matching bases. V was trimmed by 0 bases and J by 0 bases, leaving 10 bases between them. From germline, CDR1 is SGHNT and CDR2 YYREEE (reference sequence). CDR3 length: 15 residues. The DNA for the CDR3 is TGTGCCAGCAGCTTGGCCATGGACAACTCCTACGAGCAGTACTTC. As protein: CASSLAMDNSYEQYF.

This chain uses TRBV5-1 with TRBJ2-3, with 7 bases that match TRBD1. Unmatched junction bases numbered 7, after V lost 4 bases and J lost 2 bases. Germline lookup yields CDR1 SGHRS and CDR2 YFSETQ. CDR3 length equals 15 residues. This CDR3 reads CASSDPGQNTDTQYF. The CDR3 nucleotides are TGCGCCAGCAGCGATCCGGGACAGAACACAGATACGCAGTATTTT.

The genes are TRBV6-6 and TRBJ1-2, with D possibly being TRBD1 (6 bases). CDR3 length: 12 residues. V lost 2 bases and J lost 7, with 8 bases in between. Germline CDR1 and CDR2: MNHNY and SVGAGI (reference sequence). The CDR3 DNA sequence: TGTGCCAGCAGTTACGGGGGGCCTGGCTACACCTTC. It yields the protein CASSYGGPGYTF.

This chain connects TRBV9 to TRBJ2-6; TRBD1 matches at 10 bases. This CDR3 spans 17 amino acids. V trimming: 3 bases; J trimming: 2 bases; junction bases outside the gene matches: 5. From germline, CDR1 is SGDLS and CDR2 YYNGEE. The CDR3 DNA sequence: TGTGCCAGCAGCGCTAGGGACAGGGGTGCTGGGGCCAACGTCCTGACTTTC. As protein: CASSARDRGAGANVLTF.

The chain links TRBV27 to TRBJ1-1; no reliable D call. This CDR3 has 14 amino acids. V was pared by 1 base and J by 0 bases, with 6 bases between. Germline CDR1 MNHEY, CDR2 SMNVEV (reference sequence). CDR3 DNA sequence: TGTGCCAGCAGTTTATGGGCCGTGAACACTGAAGCTTTCTTT. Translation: CASSLWAVNTEAFF.

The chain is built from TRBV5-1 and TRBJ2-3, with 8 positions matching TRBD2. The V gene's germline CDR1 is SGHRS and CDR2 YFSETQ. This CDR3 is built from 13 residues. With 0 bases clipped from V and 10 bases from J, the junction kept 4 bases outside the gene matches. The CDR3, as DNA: TGCGCCAGCAGCTTGGGGCGGGGGGAGTCGCAGTATTTT. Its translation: CASSLGRGESQYF.

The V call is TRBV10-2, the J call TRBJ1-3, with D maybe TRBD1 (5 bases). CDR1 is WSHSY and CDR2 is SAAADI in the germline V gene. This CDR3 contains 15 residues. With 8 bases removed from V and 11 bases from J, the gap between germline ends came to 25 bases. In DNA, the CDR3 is TGCGCCAGCCTCAGGGAACAATATTATGGGAGCGCCATATATTTT. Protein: CASLREQYYGSAIYF.

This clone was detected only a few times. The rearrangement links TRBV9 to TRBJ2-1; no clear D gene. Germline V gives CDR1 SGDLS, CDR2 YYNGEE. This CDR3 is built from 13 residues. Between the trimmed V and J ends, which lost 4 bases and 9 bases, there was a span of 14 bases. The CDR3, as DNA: TGTGCCAGCAGCCCTCCGGGTAGTGTTGAGCAGTTCTTC. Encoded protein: CASSPPGSVEQFF.

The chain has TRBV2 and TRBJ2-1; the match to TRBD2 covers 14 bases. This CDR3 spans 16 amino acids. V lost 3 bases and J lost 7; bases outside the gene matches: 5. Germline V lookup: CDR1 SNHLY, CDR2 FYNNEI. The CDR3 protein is CASSDQTSGGANEQFF. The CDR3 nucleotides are TGTGCCAGCAGTGACCAGACTAGCGGGGGGGCTAATGAGCAGTTCTTC.

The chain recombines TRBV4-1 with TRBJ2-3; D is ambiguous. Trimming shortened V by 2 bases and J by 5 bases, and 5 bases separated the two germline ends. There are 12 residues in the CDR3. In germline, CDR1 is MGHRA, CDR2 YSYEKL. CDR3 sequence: CASSQMVDTQYF. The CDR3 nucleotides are TGCGCCAGCAGCCAAATGGTAGATACGCAGTATTTT.

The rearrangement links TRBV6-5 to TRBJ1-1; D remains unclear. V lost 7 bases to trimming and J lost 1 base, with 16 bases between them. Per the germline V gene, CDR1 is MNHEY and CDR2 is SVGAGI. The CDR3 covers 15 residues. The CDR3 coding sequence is TGTGCCAGCACTCCACCTGGAAGCCGGAACACTGAAGCTTTCTTT. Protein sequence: CASTPPGSRNTEAFF.

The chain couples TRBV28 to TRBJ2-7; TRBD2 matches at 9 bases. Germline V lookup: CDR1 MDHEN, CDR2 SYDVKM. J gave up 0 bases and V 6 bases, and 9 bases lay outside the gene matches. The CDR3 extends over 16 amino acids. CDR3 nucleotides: TGTGCCAGCAGGTCAGCGGGGGGCGAGAGCTCCTACGAGCAGTACTTC. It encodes CASRSAGGESSYEQYF.

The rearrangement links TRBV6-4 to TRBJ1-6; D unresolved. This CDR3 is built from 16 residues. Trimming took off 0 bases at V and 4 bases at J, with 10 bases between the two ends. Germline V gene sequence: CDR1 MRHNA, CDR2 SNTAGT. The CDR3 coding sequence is TGTGCCAGCAGTGACTCGACGGCAGGATATAATTCACCCCTCCACTTT. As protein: CASSDSTAGYNSPLHF.

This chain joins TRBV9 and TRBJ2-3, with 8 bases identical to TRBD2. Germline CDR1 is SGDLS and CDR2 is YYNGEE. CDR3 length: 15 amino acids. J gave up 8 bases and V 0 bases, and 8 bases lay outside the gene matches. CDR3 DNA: TGTGCCAGCAGCGTAGCTACTAGCGGTTCTGGTACGCAGTATTTT. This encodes CASSVATSGSGTQYF.